The 8 T cell receptor beta chains listed next were all sequenced from one sample in a study of blood T cells in healthy people across ages. A second roughly 6 to 12 cycle PCR used barcoded and J-beta primers. In TCRdb, the 5' RACE reads were re-called with MiXCR into one record per CDR3 protein. The sample consists of 700,000 to 900,000 distinct CDR3 sequences, roughly 50% of them appearing once. The sample was blood. These receptors all stem from a man older than 75 in good health.

This clonotype was counted a single time. This rearrangement joins TRBV2 to TRBJ2-5; D may correspond to TRBD1 or TRBD2 (5 bases each). CDR1 and CDR2 from the germline V gene are SNHLY and FYNNEI. Trimming left V 4 bases short and J 5 bases short, with 14 bases between. This CDR3 has 14 amino acids. The CDR3 protein is CASSASRGGETQYF. The CDR3 DNA is TGTGCCAGCAGTGCCTCCCGGGGCGGGGAGACCCAGTACTTC.

A few counts support this clonotype. This chain links TRBV29-1 with TRBJ1-2, with D hard to call. The V and J ends lost 7 bases and 5 bases respectively, with 14 bases between them. Germline-derived CDR1 and CDR2 are SQVTM and ANQGSEA. The CDR3 loop spans 12 amino acids. CDR3 coding DNA: TGCAGCGGCATACAGAACCAGTATGGCTACACCTTC. Encoded protein: CSGIQNQYGYTF.

The V call is TRBV19, the J call TRBJ2-1; D might be TRBD2 (6 bases). This CDR3 is 18 amino acids long. Germline V lookup: CDR1 LNHDA, CDR2 SQIVND (reference sequence). V lost 5 bases and J 9 bases, leaving 29 bases between the germline ends. The CDR3 is CASSSSRDGGTWGREQFF. CDR3 sequence (DNA): TGTGCCAGTAGTTCATCTAGGGATGGGGGGACCTGGGGTCGTGAGCAGTTCTTC.

The chain couples TRBV7-2 to TRBJ2-3; 12 bases fit TRBD2. V lost 5 bases and J lost 14; bases outside the gene matches: 20. The CDR3 runs to 17 residues. Germline V gene lookup returns CDR1 SGHTA and CDR2 FQGNSA. CDR3 coding DNA: TGTGCCAGCAGCCCTAGGACTAGCGGGAAGGGGCACAGATACGCGTATTTT. This gives the protein CASSPRTSGKGHRYAYF.

The chain recombines TRBV4-1 with TRBJ2-3, with 10 bases lining up with TRBD2. The V segment lost 0 bases and the J segment 14 bases; nucleotides outside the gene matches: 17. This CDR3 is 17 amino acids long. The germline CDR1 and CDR2 sequences are MGHRA and YSYEKL. The CDR3 spells CASSQDKAGGPSRYAYF. The CDR3 nucleotides read TGCGCCAGCAGCCAAGATAAAGCGGGAGGGCCAAGCAGATACGCGTATTTT.

The chain uses TRBV5-1 and TRBJ1-4, with 7 bases fitting TRBD1. CDR1 and CDR2 from the germline V gene are SGHRS and YFSETQ. Losses at the gene ends were 3 bases for V and 7 bases for J; bases not matched to a gene: 12. This CDR3 has 16 residues. CDR3 DNA: TGCGCCAGCAGCTCAGGACAGACAGGGTTGTCTGAAAAACTGTTTTTT. Its translation: CASSSGQTGLSEKLFF.

The chain couples TRBV29-1 to TRBJ1-2; the D gene is possibly TRBD1 (6 bases). The germline gives CDR1 SQVTM, CDR2 ANQGSEA. The length of the CDR3 is 14 residues. V lost 1 base, J lost 3 bases, and 12 bases lay in between. The CDR3 loop is CSVEAGPGDYGYTF. CDR3 coding DNA: TGCAGCGTTGAAGCTGGTCCAGGGGACTATGGCTACACCTTC.

This clonotype was observed a few times. The chain carries TRBV6-6 and TRBJ2-5, with D possibly matching TRBD2 (6 bases). TRBJ2-7 matches the DNA end more closely, so the J call is doubtful. The CDR3 is made up of 13 amino acids. Germline values: CDR1 MNHNY, CDR2 SVGAGI (reference sequence). The CDR3 DNA follows: TGTGCCAGCAGTTACTCGGAGGGCTTCGAGCAGTACTTC. It codes for CASSYSEGFEQYF.